This T cell receptor (beta chain) was found in a study of cytomegalovirus exposure and HLA in healthy donors. Study background: An earlier analysis found around 100 million unique TCR beta sequences from 200 million or so T cells. Overall study findings and caveats: Later analysis showed TCR association rates varying by HLA locus, highest for DRB1 and lowest for HLA-C. The majority of CMV-associated TCR beta chains were reported as apparently HLA-restricted in a later analysis.

The PCR employed 60 Vbeta primers together with 13 Jbeta primers. Produced via immunoSEQ multiplex PCR; TCRdb's table is partial and in-frame only. The sample table includes fewer than 85,000 clones. The CDR3 extends over 13 amino acids. Trimming removed 2 bases at V and 3 bases at J, with 5 bases between. Germline lookup yields CDR1 SGDLS and CDR2 YYNGEE. Concerning this clone: Its target is not known.

Source material: PBMCs. This clonotype originated in a man aged 45 to 65 in good health and CMV-seropositive. The chain carries TRBV9 and TRBJ1-4; no definite D call. The CDR3 loop reads CASSVRPNEKLFF. CDR3 bases: TGTGCCAGCAGCGTCAGGCCTAATGAAAAACTGTTTTTT. Using reference TRBV9 and TRBJ1-4 for the parts outside the CDR3, the full variable domain is DSGVTQTPKHLITATGQRVTLRCSPRSGDLSVYWYQQSLDQGLQFLIQYYNGEERAKGNILERFSAQQFPDLHSELNLSSLELGDSALYFCASSVRPNEKLFFGSGTQLSVL.